This is a list of T cell receptor beta chains from one sample in a study of T cell responses to AZD1222 COVID-19 vaccine. Measured with immunoSEQ multiplex PCR; TCRdb has only the in-frame clones, and not every one. Seen here are about 190,000 clones, approximately 92% observed once, and the top ten hold 1% to 1.5%. This specimen consisted of peripheral blood, obtained on day 0 of AZD1222 vaccination. The origin of the receptors is an adult in good health. CDR3s include the opening cysteine and the closing phenylalanine or tryptophan. A D gene is named only where the DNA matches it firmly. Expanded clones are given a class, and other clones once, few, many or no size at all.

v_call	j_call	clone_size	d_call	cdr3_nt	cdr3_aa
TRBV7-6	TRBJ2-6	NA	NA	TGTGCCAGCACCTTCGGGGTCTCAAGCTCTGGGGCCAACGTCCTGACTTTC	CASTFGVSSSGANVLTF
TRBV24-1	TRBJ1-1	NA	TRBD1	TGTGCCACCAGTGATTTGCAATTGAGCAGGGGGAGGAACACTGAAGCTTTCTTT	CATSDLQLSRGRNTEAFF
TRBV4-2	TRBJ2-6	NA	NA	TGTGCCAGCAGCCAAGACCTAGTTAGGGCCAACGTCCTGACTTTC	CASSQDLVRANVLTF
TRBV11-2	TRBJ1-1	NA	TRBD1	TGTGCCAGCAGCTTAGCAGGGGGTGAAGCTTTCTTT	CASSLAGGEAFF
TRBV6-5	TRBJ1-2	NA	NA	TGTGCCAGCCGCCAAGGGGCCGTAGCTAACTATGGCTACACCTTC	CASRQGAVANYGYTF
TRBV5-4	TRBJ2-1	once	NA	TGTGCCAGCAGAGGGGGGGGGCCTAACAATGAGCAGTTCTTC	CASRGGGPNNEQFF
TRBV16	TRBJ1-3	NA	NA	TGTGCCAGCAGCCAAAGGGGGAGCTCTGGAAACACCATATATTTT	CASSQRGSSGNTIYF
TRBV14	TRBJ1-1	NA	NA	TGTGCCAGCAGCCCACATGAGGGTGGCACTGAAGCTTTCTTT	CASSPHEGGTEAFF
TRBV6-6	TRBJ1-2	NA	TRBD1	TGTGCCAGCAGTTACTCGGGCAGGGGGTATGGCTACACCTTC	CASSYSGRGYGYTF
TRBV28	TRBJ1-1	NA	NA	TGTGCCAGCAGTTCTTACAGGGTTCCGCGCGCTTTCTTT	CASSSYRVPRAFF
TRBV4-1	TRBJ1-2	NA	NA	TGCGCCAGCAGCCAAGATCTGGCTGGTGGCTACACCTTC	CASSQDLAGGYTF
TRBV12-3/TRBV12-4	TRBJ1-5	NA	TRBD1	TGTGCCAGCAGGCAGGGGGCTCAGCCCCAGCATTTT	CASRQGAQPQHF
TRBV28	TRBJ1-1	NA	TRBD1	TGTGCCAGCAGTCAGGGGGGCTTTTACGAAGCTTTCTTT	CASSQGGFYEAFF
TRBV5-6	TRBJ2-1	NA	TRBD1	TGTGCCAGCAGCCGGGACAGGGGGGCGTACAATGAGCAGTTCTTC	CASSRDRGAYNEQFF
TRBV7-6	TRBJ1-5	NA	NA	TGTGCCAGCAGCTTAACTGAGGATCAGCCCCAGCATTTT	CASSLTEDQPQHF
TRBV11-2	TRBJ2-1	NA	NA	TGTGCCAGCAGAGGGAGTGTTGAGCAGTTCTTC	CASRGSVEQFF
TRBV20-1	TRBJ1-1	NA	NA	TGCAGTGCTAGTCGATATGAAGCTTTCTTT	CSASRYEAFF
TRBV20-1	TRBJ1-3	NA	NA	TGCAGTGCACGGGACCGAAACACCATATATTTT	CSARDRNTIYF
TRBV6-1	TRBJ2-1	NA	NA	TGTGCCAGCAGTGAAAGGCAGAGCTCCTACAATGAGCAGTTCTTC	CASSERQSSYNEQFF
TRBV6-6	TRBJ1-1	medium-sized	NA	TGTGCCAGCAGTCCGTATAAGGACTTGAACACTGAAGCTTTCTTT	CASSPYKDLNTEAFF
TRBV3-1/TRBV3-2	TRBJ2-3	NA	NA	TGTGCCAGCAGCCTCCGTACGTACACAGATACGCAGTATTTT	CASSLRTYTDTQYF
TRBV7-3	TRBJ1-2	NA	TRBD1	TGTGCCAGCAGAGGGGGGACAGATCCTACATATGGCTACACCTTC	CASRGGTDPTYGYTF
TRBV19	TRBJ2-3	NA	NA	TGTGCCAGTAGTATAGGGACGGTGGGCACAGATACGCAGTATTTT	CASSIGTVGTDTQYF
TRBV10-3	TRBJ1-6	NA	NA	TGTGCCATCAGTGAGGCAACCGGGGCCCTATATAATTCACCCCTCCACTTT	CAISEATGALYNSPLHF
TRBV5-6	TRBJ2-2	NA	NA	TGTGCCAGCAGCCCCGAGGGGCCCTCGCTGACGAGGGACACCGGGGAGCTGTTTTTT	CASSPEGPSLTRDTGELFF
TRBV7-6	TRBJ2-7	NA	NA	TGTGCCAGCAGCTTATATTCCTACGAGCAGTACTTC	CASSLYSYEQYF
TRBV6-1	TRBJ2-7	NA	NA	TGTGCCAGCAGTGAATACGGCTCCTACGAGCAGTACTTC	CASSEYGSYEQYF
TRBV3-1/TRBV3-2	TRBJ1-1	NA	NA	TGTGCCAGCAGCCAAGAAGGCGTTTTTAACACTGAAGCTTTCTTT	CASSQEGVFNTEAFF
TRBV4-2	TRBJ2-5	NA	NA	TGTGCCAGCAGCCAAGATCTTGGGGGGACCCAGTACTTC	CASSQDLGGTQYF
TRBV6-5	TRBJ2-5	NA	NA	TGTGCCAGTTCTACTATAGGGATTCGGGAGACCCAGTACTTC	CASSTIGIRETQYF
TRBV5-1	TRBJ1-1	NA	NA	TGCGCCAGCAGCTTTAGGACACAGAACACTGAAGCTTTCTTT	CASSFRTQNTEAFF
TRBV24-1	TRBJ2-1	NA	TRBD2	TGTGCCACCGGAGGAAGCGGGGGGGCTTTGAATGAGCAGTTCTTC	CATGGSGGALNEQFF
TRBV7-3	TRBJ1-5	NA	NA	TGTGCCAGCAGCTTAATTCCGGGGGAGCCCCAGCATTTT	CASSLIPGEPQHF
TRBV5-1	TRBJ2-6	NA	NA	TGCGCCAGCAGCACACAGAGCTCTGGGGCCAACGTCCTGACTTTC	CASSTQSSGANVLTF
TRBV5-8	TRBJ2-5	NA	NA	TGTGCCAGCAGCCCAGGACCGGACCAAGAGACCCAGTACTTC	CASSPGPDQETQYF
TRBV4-3	TRBJ1-1	NA	NA	TGCGCCAGCAGCCAAGGTGGTCGTGTTTTAGGGTCGAACACTGAAGCTTTCTTT	CASSQGGRVLGSNTEAFF
TRBV2	TRBJ1-6	NA	TRBD1	TGTGCCAGCAGTGAAATGGGAGTGGGGACAGCTAATTCACCCCTCCACTTT	CASSEMGVGTANSPLHF
TRBV12-5	TRBJ2-7	NA	TRBD1	TGTGCTAGTGGTTTGTGGGGGACAGTGAATCAAACGGTCGCCTACGAGCAGTACTTC	CASGLWGTVNQTVAYEQYF
TRBV2	TRBJ1-1	few	NA	TGTGCCAGCAGTGAACAGGGTAACACTGAAGCTTTCTTT	CASSEQGNTEAFF
TRBV19	TRBJ2-2	once	TRBD2	TGTGCCAGTAGTACCACCGGGACTAGCACCGGGGAGCTGTTTTTT	CASSTTGTSTGELFF
TRBV6-6	TRBJ2-1	NA	NA	TGTGCCAGCAGAGTAGGCGATGAGCAGTTCTTC	CASRVGDEQFF
TRBV6-5	TRBJ1-1	NA	NA	TGTGCCAGCAGTTACTCGGGGGCGAACACTGAAGCTTTCTTT	CASSYSGANTEAFF
TRBV7-2	TRBJ2-1	NA	NA	TGTGCCAGCAGCCCCGGATCATACAATGAGCAGTTCTTC	CASSPGSYNEQFF
TRBV2	TRBJ1-5	once	TRBD1	TGTGCCAGCACCGGGACAGGTAATCAGCCCCAGCATTTT	CASTGTGNQPQHF
TRBV7-2	TRBJ2-7	NA	NA	TGTGCCAGCAGCTTCAGGGGCGACTACGAGCAGTACTTC	CASSFRGDYEQYF
TRBV12-3/TRBV12-4	TRBJ1-2	once	NA	TGTGCCAGCAGTACCCCTACCGGAGGCTACACCTTC	CASSTPTGGYTF